The subject of this entry is one TCR beta chain. Its matching antigen is unknown. The data are from a study of graft-versus-host responses after intestinal transplantation. About the research overall: Anti-thymocyte globulin induction was given to all recipients, followed by tacrolimus and steroids for around 3 years. The study, taken as a whole, reports: The highest levels of circulating GvH clones went along with early declines in HvG clones after transplant. Present in recipient marrow, GvH clones included some that appeared first in ileum or blood.

Data came from immunoSEQ multiplex PCR; TCRdb stores just in-frame clones and leaves some out. The sample records over 65,000 clones, 75% to 95% being singletons. Sequencing was performed on unstimulated CD8+ T cells sorted from spleen or lymph node cells, taken before transplant. This clonotype originated in a human donor who was the organ donor for an intestinal transplant.

The CDR3 DNA follows: TGTGCCAGCAGCCCAGAGACAGGGGTCGGAAACACCATATATTTT. Its protein is CASSPETGVGNTIYF. The chain employs TRBV9 and TRBJ1-3; 8 bases fit TRBD1. V trimming: 4 bases; J trimming: 4 bases; junction bases outside the gene matches: 7. CDR1 is SGDLS, CDR2 YYNGEE, per germline. This CDR3 comprises 15 residues.